Listed below are T cell receptor beta chains from one sample, sequenced in a study of T cells in Graves' hyperthyroidism and ophthalmopathy. TCRdb reprocessed the multiplex PCR reads with MiXCR, giving one entry per CDR3 protein. This sample has under 300,000 distinct CDR3 sequences, with about 15% found just once. The source material was blood. These receptors originate from a woman in her forties or fifties with Graves' hyperthyroidism that later progressed to Graves' ophthalmopathy. Each CDR3 is given with its conserved first and last residue. Each record gives: CDR3 length, J gene, V gene, D gene, clone size, CDR3 DNA, CDR3 protein. The D gene is left open where the match is weak. Not all rows give a size; the values are once, few, many and, for expanded clones, a class.

16 TRBJ2-1 TRBV6-2/TRBV6-3 NA many TGTGCCAGCGGATTTCTCGGCAGGGCCAGTAGGAATGAGCAGTTCTTC CASGFLGRASRNEQFF
14 TRBJ1-5 TRBV20-1 NA NA TGCAGTGCTAATCCCCCCGGGGGCAATCAGCCCCAGCATTTT CSANPPGGNQPQHF
17 TRBJ2-1 TRBV27 TRBD2 NA TGTGCCAGCAGTTTCTCCCCGGGACTAGCGGGAGCACAGGAGCAGTTCTTC CASSFSPGLAGAQEQFF
15 TRBJ2-5 TRBV11-3 NA NA TGTGCCAGCAGCCCCGCCGGGCGGGATGGGGAGACCCAGTACTTC CASSPAGRDGETQYF
18 TRBJ2-1 TRBV4-1 TRBD2 NA TGCGCCAGCAGCCAAGATTTACATGGGACTAGCGGGAGTTATGAGCAGTTCTTC CASSQDLHGTSGSYEQFF
13 TRBJ1-5 TRBV30 NA many TGTGCCTGGAGTTTGGGAAATCTTCAGCCCCAGCATTTT CAWSLGNLQPQHF
15 TRBJ2-7 TRBV3-1 TRBD2 many TGTGCCAGCAGCCAGAGCGGGCTAGCGGGCGCCGAGCAGTACTTC CASSQSGLAGAEQYF
18 TRBJ2-7 TRBV6-1 TRBD1 NA TGTGCCAGCAGTGCTACCTTCGGGACAGGGGTAAGGGCCTACGAGCAGTACTTC CASSATFGTGVRAYEQYF
14 TRBJ1-2 TRBV5-1 NA few TGCGCCAGCAGCTTGTCAGGGGAGGTTGATGGCTACACCTTC CASSLSGEVDGYTF
14 TRBJ2-7 TRBV12-3/TRBV12-4 TRBD2 NA TGTGCCAGCAGTGCCAGCGGGAGTGGTTACGAGCAGTACTTC CASSASGSGYEQYF
16 TRBJ2-7 TRBV24-1 TRBD1 many TGTGCCACCAGTGATGGGAAAGGACAGGGGCCCTACGAGCAGTACTTC CATSDGKGQGPYEQYF
14 TRBJ2-7 TRBV18 NA NA TGTGCCAGCTCAAATCCCACCCGGGTAGGCAAGCAGTACTTC CASSNPTRVGKQYF
16 TRBJ2-3 TRBV12-3/TRBV12-4 TRBD1 many TGTGCCAGCAGTTTACGACAGGGGGTAAGCACAGATACGCAGTATTTT CASSLRQGVSTDTQYF
13 TRBJ2-1 TRBV7-7 NA many TGTGCTAGCAGCTTAGGAGGGGGCGGTGAGCAGTTCTTC CASSLGGGGEQFF
15 TRBJ1-5 TRBV2 NA many TGTGCCAGCAGAACGGGGGGGGCATTGGGTCAGCCCCAGCATTTT CASRTGGALGQPQHF
14 TRBJ2-1 TRBV7-8 NA many TGTGCCAGCAGTTTGACAGGTTTCTACAATGAGCAGTTCTTC CASSLTGFYNEQFF
15 TRBJ2-4 TRBV10-3 TRBD1 many TGTGCCATCAGTGACTCAGGACAGGGGGCGCACATTCAGTACTTC CAISDSGQGAHIQYF
14 TRBJ1-2 TRBV4-2 NA few TGTGCCAGCAGCCAAGGCGAAGGACACTATGGCTACACCTTC CASSQGEGHYGYTF
12 TRBJ2-7 TRBV29-1 NA NA TGCAGCGTTCCCAAATTCCCTGCCGAGCAGTACTTC CSVPKFPAEQYF
17 TRBJ2-3 TRBV24-1 NA many TGTGCCACCAGTGACCCGGGAACGGACAGCTTCACAGATACGCAGTATTTT CATSDPGTDSFTDTQYF
16 TRBJ2-3 TRBV18 TRBD2 many TGTGCCAGCTCACCACCATTGGCGGGAGGAGGAGATACGCAGTATTTT CASSPPLAGGGDTQYF
13 TRBJ2-3 TRBV6-4 NA NA TGTGCCAGCAGCCAACAGGCTGGGAATACGCAGTATTTT CASSQQAGNTQYF
14 TRBJ2-7 TRBV25-1 TRBD2 few TGTGCCAGCAGTGAATATATACGGGAGGGCGAGCAGTACTTC CASSEYIREGEQYF
16 TRBJ2-1 TRBV20-1 NA many TGCAGTGCTAGACTCCGGGGCGAACTACTATACAATGAGCAGTTCTTC CSARLRGELLYNEQFF
15 TRBJ2-2 TRBV9 NA NA TGTGCCAGCAGCCCGGGGTGGGTAAACACCGGGGAGCTGTTTTTT CASSPGWVNTGELFF
12 TRBJ2-2 TRBV28 TRBD1 many TGTGCCGGGACAGGGAACACCGGGGAGCTGTTTTTT CAGTGNTGELFF
15 TRBJ2-7 TRBV6-2/TRBV6-3 TRBD1 NA TGTGCCAGCAGTTCATTCCGGGACAGCCCCTACGAGCAGTACTTC CASSSFRDSPYEQYF
12 TRBJ1-5 TRBV5-6 NA NA TGTGCCAGCAGCTCACAGGGTCAGCCCCAGCATTTT CASSSQGQPQHF
13 TRBJ1-3 TRBV30 NA few TGTGCCTGGAGTGGGGGATCCGGAAACACCATATATTTT CAWSGGSGNTIYF
13 TRBJ1-2 TRBV3-1 NA NA TGTGCCAGCAGCCAAGATGCGGACTATGGCTACACCTTC CASSQDADYGYTF
14 TRBJ2-3 TRBV6-6 NA many TGTGCCAGCAGTTACTGGGCGGCAACAGATACGCAGTATTTT CASSYWAATDTQYF
12 TRBJ1-5 TRBV20-1 NA NA TGCAGTGCTAGCCCCGCCGATCAGCCCCAGCATTTT CSASPADQPQHF
13 TRBJ1-5 TRBV20-1 NA many TGCAGTGCAACCGACGAGCCCAATCAGCCCCAGCATTTT CSATDEPNQPQHF
15 TRBJ1-2 TRBV6-1 TRBD1 many TGTGCCAGCAGGGACGCCCCGGGACAGCTCTATGGCTACACCTTC CASRDAPGQLYGYTF
13 TRBJ1-2 TRBV14 NA NA TGTGCCAGCAGCCAGGGGGCCGACTATGGCTACACCTTC CASSQGADYGYTF
15 TRBJ1-1 TRBV29-1 NA many TGCAGCGTTATTGGAGGGTGGGGAATGAACACTGAAGCTTTCTTT CSVIGGWGMNTEAFF
15 TRBJ1-1 TRBV7-6 NA NA TGTGCCAGCAGCCCGCCTTTCGGGCAGAACACTGAAGCTTTCTTT CASSPPFGQNTEAFF
14 TRBJ2-7 TRBV19 NA few TGTGCCAGTAGTATCGGGAGCTGGTCGTTTGAGCAGTACTTC CASSIGSWSFEQYF
16 TRBJ2-1 TRBV5-5 NA many TGTGCCAGCAGCCCCACCGACGGACTAAGGTCCAATGAGCAGTTCTTC CASSPTDGLRSNEQFF
13 TRBJ2-1 TRBV3-1 NA many TGTGCCAGCAGCCAAGTAGTGGACTCTGAGCAGTTCTTC CASSQVVDSEQFF
12 TRBJ1-3 TRBV12-3/TRBV12-4 NA many TGTGCCAGCAGTTCGGATGGAAACACCATATATTTT CASSSDGNTIYF
17 TRBJ1-5 TRBV20-1 TRBD1 many TGCAGTGCTAGAGGACCGGGAGACAGGGGATTCAATCAGCCCCAGCATTTT CSARGPGDRGFNQPQHF
13 TRBJ1-5 TRBV18 NA many TGTGCCAGCTCGTGGAGGGGCGATCAGCCCCAGCATTTT CASSWRGDQPQHF
10 TRBJ2-7 TRBV2 NA many TGTGCCAGCAGTACGCGCGAGCAGTACTTC CASSTREQYF
13 TRBJ2-5 TRBV9 TRBD1 many TGTGCCAGCAGCGGGGACAGGCAAGAGACCCAGTACTTC CASSGDRQETQYF
14 TRBJ2-3 TRBV7-7 TRBD2 many TGTGCTAGCAGCTTAGGCGGGAGTCTGGATACGCAGTATTTT CASSLGGSLDTQYF
13 TRBJ1-1 TRBV7-9 NA NA TGTGCCAGCCAGCAGCTCTCCGAGACAGAAGCTTTCTTT CASQQLSETEAFF
16 TRBJ2-5 TRBV5-1 NA many TGCGCCAGCAGCCCTGTGATACTGCATGGGGGGGAGACCCAGTACTTC CASSPVILHGGETQYF